Listed below are T cell receptor beta chains from one sample, sequenced in a study of technical replicates of blood from several donors. The protocol was immunoSEQ multiplex PCR, while the TCRdb copy is restricted to in-frame clones and leaves out a portion. The sample lists 75,000 to 100,000 clones; over 85% were seen once. The sample comprised T cells isolated from PBMCs. The receptors derive from a human donor in good health. The CDR3 runs from the conserved cysteine through the conserved F or W. A D gene is named only where the DNA matches it firmly. Clone size appears in some rows only: once, few, many, or a class for an expanded clone.

V: TRBV5-6
size: NA
J: TRBJ2-3
D: TRBD2
length: 15
DNA: TGTGCCAGCTCTAAAGCGGGAGGCGGGAGAGATACGCAGTATTTT
CDR3: CASSKAGGGRDTQYF

V: TRBV7-6
size: NA
J: TRBJ1-2
D: NA
length: 13
DNA: TGTGCCAGCAGCCCCAGAAGAGGCTATGGCTACACCTTC
CDR3: CASSPRRGYGYTF

V: TRBV7-6
size: once
J: TRBJ1-4
D: NA
length: 16
DNA: TGTGCCAGCAGCTTTGAAGACAGCGCAGAAAATGAAAAACTGTTTTTT
CDR3: CASSFEDSAENEKLFF

V: TRBV4-1
size: NA
J: TRBJ2-7
D: NA
length: 15
DNA: TGCGCCAGCAGCCAAGTGGGCAGTTCTACCTACGAGCAGTACTTC
CDR3: CASSQVGSSTYEQYF

V: TRBV11-3
size: NA
J: TRBJ2-5
D: TRBD2
length: 14
DNA: TGTGCCAGCAGCTTAGGGGGAGGGGAAGAGACCCAGTACTTC
CDR3: CASSLGGGEETQYF

V: TRBV28
size: NA
J: TRBJ2-1
D: NA
length: 12
DNA: TGTGCCAGTGAGACCAGCGGCAATGAGCAGTTCTTC
CDR3: CASETSGNEQFF

V: TRBV28
size: NA
J: TRBJ2-1
D: TRBD2
length: 14
DNA: TGTGCCAGCAGTTTTCGCGGGAGGGTCGGTGAGCAGTTCTTC
CDR3: CASSFRGRVGEQFF

V: TRBV7-4
size: once
J: TRBJ1-1
D: TRBD1
length: 15
DNA: TGTGCCAGCAGGGACAGGGGGTATTTCAACACTGAAGCTTTCTTT
CDR3: CASRDRGYFNTEAFF

V: TRBV29-1
size: NA
J: TRBJ2-2
D: NA
length: 14
DNA: TGCAGCGTTCAGGAGGGAAGTCGCACCGGGGAGCTGTTTTTT
CDR3: CSVQEGSRTGELFF

V: TRBV28
size: NA
J: TRBJ2-5
D: NA
length: 15
DNA: TGTGCCAGCAGTACTACAGGCCCCAGGAATGAGACCCAGTACTTC
CDR3: CASSTTGPRNETQYF

V: TRBV27
size: NA
J: TRBJ1-1
D: NA
length: 14
DNA: TGTGCCAGCAGTTTATCTCAGGCCGTTGCTGAAGCTTTCTTT
CDR3: CASSLSQAVAEAFF

V: TRBV19
size: NA
J: TRBJ2-5
D: TRBD2
length: 12
DNA: TGTGCCAGCGGGGGGGACCAAGAGACCCAGTACTTC
CDR3: CASGGDQETQYF

V: TRBV11-2
size: NA
J: TRBJ2-7
D: NA
length: 14
DNA: TGTGCCAGCAGCTTCGGCAGGGGAGCCTACGAGCAGTACTTC
CDR3: CASSFGRGAYEQYF

V: TRBV6-1
size: once
J: TRBJ1-1
D: NA
length: 13
DNA: TGTGCCAGCAAGCTGGGACAAGACGACGTCACTTTCTTT
CDR3: CASKLGQDDVTFF

V: TRBV19
size: NA
J: TRBJ1-2
D: NA
length: 13
DNA: TGTGCCAGTAGTAGGCCGGGGGACTCTGGCTACACCTTC
CDR3: CASSRPGDSGYTF

V: TRBV12-5
size: NA
J: TRBJ2-1
D: TRBD1
length: 14
DNA: TGTGCTAGTGGGCCGGGACAGCCCTACAATGAGCAGTTCTTC
CDR3: CASGPGQPYNEQFF

V: TRBV29-1
size: NA
J: TRBJ2-2
D: TRBD1
length: 12
DNA: TGCAGCGTGGGACAGCACCTCGGGGAGCTGTTTTTT
CDR3: CSVGQHLGELFF

V: TRBV7-9
size: NA
J: TRBJ1-3
D: NA
length: 16
DNA: TGTGCCAGCAGCTCCCAGTTGTGGGGCTCGGGAAACACCATATATTTT
CDR3: CASSSQLWGSGNTIYF

V: TRBV18
size: NA
J: TRBJ1-3
D: TRBD1
length: 16
DNA: TGTGCCAGCTCACCAGGACAGGGGAGCTCTGGAAACACCATATATTTT
CDR3: CASSPGQGSSGNTIYF

V: TRBV5-6
size: NA
J: TRBJ2-1
D: TRBD1
length: 16
DNA: TGTGCCAGCAGCTTTGACAGGGGGCTCATCCACAATGAGCAGTTCTTC
CDR3: CASSFDRGLIHNEQFF

V: TRBV18
size: NA
J: TRBJ2-6
D: TRBD1
length: 18
DNA: TGTGCCAGCTCACCACCGGGACAGAATCTAGGCGGGGCCAACGTCCTGACTTTC
CDR3: CASSPPGQNLGGANVLTF

V: TRBV13
size: NA
J: TRBJ2-4
D: TRBD2
length: 18
DNA: TGTGCCAGCAGCTTAGGAGTAGCGGGAAGACTAACCAAAAACATTCAGTACTTC
CDR3: CASSLGVAGRLTKNIQYF

V: TRBV6-1
size: NA
J: TRBJ2-5
D: TRBD2
length: 18
DNA: TGTGCCAGCAGTGAACGGGGGGGACTAGCGGGGGGGCGTGAGACCCAGTACTTC
CDR3: CASSERGGLAGGRETQYF

V: TRBV5-1
size: NA
J: TRBJ1-2
D: NA
length: 14
DNA: TGCGCCAGCAGCTTGGTGGCAGGGTACTATGGCTACACCTTC
CDR3: CASSLVAGYYGYTF

V: TRBV7-6
size: NA
J: TRBJ2-1
D: NA
length: 14
DNA: TGTGCCAGCAGCATGGGACTGGGTAACAATGAGCAGTTCTTC
CDR3: CASSMGLGNNEQFF

V: TRBV2
size: NA
J: TRBJ1-2
D: NA
length: 13
DNA: TGTGCCAGCAGTGAAGACGGTTACTATGGCTACACCTTC
CDR3: CASSEDGYYGYTF